This TCR beta chain originates from a study of blood T cell repertoires in COVID-19. Study-level background: There were acute and convalescent COVID-19 samples, and they came from the United States, Italy and Spain.

Before being deemed recovered, Cohort 3 donors had two negative PCRs, clearance, or symptom resolution. The CDR3 runs to 11 residues. Germline V gene data show CDR1 as ENHRY and CDR2 as SYGVKD. The V gene lost 4 bases and the J gene lost 6 bases, with 5 bases spanning the gap. The assay was immunoSEQ multiplex PCR, and TCRdb's table has in-frame clones only and misses some. The table has 360,000 or so clones, approximately 89% seen once. Source material: PBMCs or T cells enriched from blood (not recorded which). The sequence derives from a young woman who had recovered from COVID-19. This chain connects TRBV10-3 to TRBJ2-3, with D tentatively TRBD2 (5 bases). The CDR3 coding sequence is TGTGCCATCAGTGCGGGGGATACGCAGTATTTT. Translating gives CAISAGDTQYF.